This TCR beta chain is drawn from a study of T-cell reconstitution after alpha-beta-depleted transplantation in children listed by TCRdb under 2016. Regarding the study in general: Using TCR repertoire profiling, the study followed T-cell immune reconstitution in a quantitative way in children after TCRalphabeta/CD19-depleted allogeneic hematopoietic cell transplantation. Summary of the overall study and its limitations: In some patients, the high TCRbeta diversity seen at day 60 was put down to recipient T cells and intrathymic progenitors that had survived conditioning. The frequencies of hyperexpanded clones fell over the following months, and after one year, T-cell counts and TCRbeta diversity were mostly attributed to newly produced T cells. The apparently early alphabetaT-cell count recovery about two months after transplant was reportedly dependent on only several hundred rapidly expanded clones derived from non-depleted graft cells.

The sample's treatment or condition, from its label and the paper: allogeneic hematopoietic cell transplantation with graft depleted of TCRalphabeta T cells and CD19 B cells. The children who served as transplant recipients had been given grafts of TCRalphabeta/CD19-depleted allogeneic hematopoietic cells. This clonotype was seen repeatedly, ten times or more. The antigen it binds to is not known. The record has no base qualities; no much larger clone is one base away. The CDR3, from cysteine to phenylalanine, totals 13 residues. The retained sequence is limited to the CDR3, 39 bases, with the frame set at the first base. Between the V and J ends, shortened by 1 base and 0 bases respectively, the junction contains 6 bases. Based on the germline V gene (reference sequence), the CDR1 and CDR2 sequences are DFQATT and SNEGSKA. The library was generated by PCR. The sequencer listed for this sample is Illumina HiSeq 2500. TCR libraries were prepared with molecular barcoding, using unique molecular identifiers to normalize TCRbeta repertoire quantification. Through fastp at Q25 and MiXCR, TCRdb rebuilt clones from the public reads, retaining in-frame beta chains. Under each unique CDR3 protein, matching rows form one entry showing the most common genes and DNA. The sample profile shows around 670,000 distinct CDR3 sequences; about 12% of them were found once. Clones ranked in the top ten supply 0.79% of the sample.

The sequence came from a girl aged 2 to 9 with congenital amegakaryocytic thrombocytopenia, due to receive a stem cell transplant. Sequenced material: PBMCs, taken before TCRalphabeta/CD19-depleted stem cell transplant. The rearranged chain carries TRBV20-1 and TRBJ1-2; confidence is insufficient to name the D gene. CDR3 protein: CSARVFSNYGYTF. The nucleotides read TGCAGTGCTAGAGTGTTTTCTAACTATGGCTACACCTTC.